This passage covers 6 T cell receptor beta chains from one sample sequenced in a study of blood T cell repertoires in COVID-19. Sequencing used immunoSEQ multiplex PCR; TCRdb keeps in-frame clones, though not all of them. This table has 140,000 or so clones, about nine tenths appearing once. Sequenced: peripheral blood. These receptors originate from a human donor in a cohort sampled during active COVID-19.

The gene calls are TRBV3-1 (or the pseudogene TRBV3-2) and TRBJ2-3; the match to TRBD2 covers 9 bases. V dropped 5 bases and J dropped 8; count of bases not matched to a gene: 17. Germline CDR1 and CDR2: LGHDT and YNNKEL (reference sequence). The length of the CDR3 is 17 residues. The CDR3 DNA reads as TGTGCCAGCAGCAGAGCTACCGGGACTAGCCGACAGACTACGCAGTATTTT. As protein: CASSRATGTSRQTTQYF.

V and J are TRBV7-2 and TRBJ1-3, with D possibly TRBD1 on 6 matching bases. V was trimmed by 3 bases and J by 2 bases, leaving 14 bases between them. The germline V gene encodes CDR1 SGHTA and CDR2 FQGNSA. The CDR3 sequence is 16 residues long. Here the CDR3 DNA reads TGTGCCAGCAGCTTGGTTTCGACAGGCCCTGGAAACACCATATATTTT. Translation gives CASSLVSTGPGNTIYF.

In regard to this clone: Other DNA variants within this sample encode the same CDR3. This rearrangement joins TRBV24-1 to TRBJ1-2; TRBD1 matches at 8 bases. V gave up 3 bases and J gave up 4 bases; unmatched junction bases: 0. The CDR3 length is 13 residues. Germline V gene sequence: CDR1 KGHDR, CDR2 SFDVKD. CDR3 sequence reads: CATSDGTGYGYTF. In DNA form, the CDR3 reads TGTGCCACCAGTGATGGGACAGGCTATGGCTACACCTTC.

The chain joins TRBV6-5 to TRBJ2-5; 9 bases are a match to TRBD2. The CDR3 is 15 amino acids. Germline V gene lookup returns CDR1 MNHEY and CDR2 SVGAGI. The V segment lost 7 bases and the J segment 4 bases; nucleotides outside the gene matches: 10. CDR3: CASTELAGGRETQYF. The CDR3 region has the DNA TGTGCCAGCACCGAACTGGCGGGGGGGCGAGAGACCCAGTACTTC.

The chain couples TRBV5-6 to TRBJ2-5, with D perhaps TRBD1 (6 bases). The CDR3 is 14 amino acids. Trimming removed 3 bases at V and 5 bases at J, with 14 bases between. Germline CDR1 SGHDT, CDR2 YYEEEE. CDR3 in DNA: TGTGCCAGCAGCTACCCAGGGGTGGAGGAGACCCAGTACTTC. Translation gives CASSYPGVEETQYF.

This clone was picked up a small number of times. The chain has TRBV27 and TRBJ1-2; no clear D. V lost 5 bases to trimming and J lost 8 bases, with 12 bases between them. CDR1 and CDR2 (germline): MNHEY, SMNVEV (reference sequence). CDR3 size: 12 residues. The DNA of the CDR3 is TGTGCCAGCAGTGGCATATCTGGCGGCTACACCTTC. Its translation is CASSGISGGYTF.